This is a list of T cell receptor beta chains from one sample in a study of CD8+ T cells in alopecia areata. Clones were sequenced by immunoSEQ multiplex PCR, and TCRdb holds only the in-frame ones, with some missing. The sample includes about 14,000 clones, over 50% of them seen just once. The sequencing input was CD4+ Tregs sorted from blood. The source is a human donor with alopecia areata. CDR3s include the opening cysteine and the closing phenylalanine or tryptophan. The D gene is left open where the match is weak. Size tells how often a clone was seen (once, few, many) or the class of an expanded clone, and some rows leave it out.

V	J	D	size	CDR3	DNA
TRBV2	TRBJ2-1	.	.	CASSRRRDEQFF	TGTGCCAGTTCTAGGCGCAGGGATGAGCAGTTCTTC
TRBV29-1	TRBJ2-1	TRBD2	.	CSGVAGGLEQFF	TGCAGCGGGGTAGCGGGAGGTTTGGAGCAGTTCTTC
TRBV29-1	TRBJ2-7	.	once	CSVGGGIGTYEQYF	TGCAGCGTTGGGGGCGGGATCGGGACCTACGAGCAGTACTTC
TRBV2	TRBJ2-2	.	few	CASRSRFTGELFF	TGTGCCAGCAGGAGTAGATTCACCGGGGAGCTGTTTTTT
TRBV10-3	TRBJ2-7	.	.	CASRNGAGEQYF	TGTGCCAGTCGAAATGGGGCTGGGGAGCAGTACTTC
TRBV5-8	TRBJ2-3	.	.	CASSQITDTQYF	TGTGCCAGCAGCCAAATCACAGATACGCAGTATTTT
TRBV9	TRBJ2-3	TRBD1	few	CASSVRQGVGTDTQYF	TGTGCCAGCAGCGTTAGACAGGGTGTGGGCACAGATACGCAGTATTTT
TRBV30	TRBJ2-5	.	.	CAWSVQAAQETQYF	TGTGCCTGGAGTGTACAAGCGGCACAAGAGACCCAGTACTTC
TRBV7-3	TRBJ2-5	TRBD2	few	CASSQGTSGTRNETQYF	TGTGCCAGCAGCCAGGGGACTAGCGGGACACGCAATGAGACCCAGTACTTC
TRBV6-1	TRBJ2-1	TRBD2	.	CASRGTRIREQFF	TGTGCCTCCCGGGGGACTAGGATCCGTGAGCAGTTCTTC
TRBV5-1	TRBJ2-4	TRBD1	few	CASSLGQGTSIQYF	TGCGCCAGCAGCTTAGGACAGGGAACGAGCATTCAGTACTTC
TRBV5-6	TRBJ1-5	TRBD1	.	CASSLRRTGTQPQHF	TGTGCCAGCAGCTTGCGACGGACAGGGACCCAGCCCCAGCATTTT
TRBV11-2	TRBJ2-7	.	.	CASSLDISRERKQYF	TGTGCCAGCAGCTTAGATATTAGCAGGGAGAGGAAGCAGTACTTC
TRBV7-8	TRBJ2-1	.	.	CASSVGDIDNEQFF	TGTGCCAGCAGCGTTGGGGACATCGACAATGAGCAGTTCTTC
TRBV7-9	TRBJ2-5	.	.	CASSLTHWFPQETQYF	TGTGCCAGCAGCTTAACACACTGGTTCCCCCAAGAGACCCAGTACTTC
TRBV5-1	TRBJ2-7	.	few	CASSVGLVGEQYF	TGCGCCAGCAGCGTCGGACTCGTCGGCGAGCAGTACTTC
TRBV11-1	TRBJ2-2	.	.	CASSLGGQSGELFF	TGTGCCAGCAGCTTAGGTGGACAGTCCGGGGAGCTGTTTTTT
TRBV9	TRBJ2-2	TRBD2	medium-sized	CASSLRGRDTGELFF	TGTGCCAGCAGCCTTCGTGGGAGGGACACCGGGGAGCTGTTTTTT
TRBV27	TRBJ2-1	.	.	CASSPRRGEQFF	TGTGCCAGCAGTCCCCGTCGCGGTGAGCAGTTCTTC
TRBV6-6	TRBJ2-1	.	.	CASNRAGRTYNEQFF	TGTGCCAGCAACCGAGCAGGCAGAACCTACAATGAGCAGTTCTTC
TRBV7-6	TRBJ2-5	.	.	CASSRRAGYQETQYF	TGTGCCAGCAGCCGCAGGGCTGGGTACCAAGAGACCCAGTACTTC
TRBV7-6	TRBJ2-1	.	.	CASSLVQKEFF	TGTGCCAGCAGCTTAGTCCAGAAGGAGTTCTTC
TRBV12-5	TRBJ1-5	.	.	CASGLVETQPQHF	TGTGCTAGTGGTTTGGTGGAGACCCAGCCCCAGCATTTT
TRBV6-4	TRBJ1-2	.	.	CASSDSGRYGYTF	TGTGCCAGCAGTGACTCTGGCCGCTATGGCTACACCTTC
TRBV30	TRBJ1-1	TRBD1	.	CAWSAILTGSF	TGTGCCTGGAGTGCGATCTTGACAGGGTCTTTT
TRBV28	TRBJ1-2	.	.	CASSIGENPANYGYTF	TGTGCCAGCAGCATAGGGGAGAACCCAGCTAACTATGGCTACACCTTC
TRBV25-1	TRBJ2-1	TRBD2	.	CASSDPVLAGGGRFF	TGTGCCAGCAGTGATCCGGTACTAGCGGGAGGGGGGCGGTTCTTC
TRBV18	TRBJ1-1	.	.	CASSPPVLNTEAFF	TGTGCCAGCTCACCACCGGTCCTGAACACTGAAGCTTTCTTT
TRBV5-4	TRBJ2-5	.	.	CASSFWGRQETQYF	TGTGCCAGCAGCTTCTGGGGGAGGCAAGAGACCCAGTACTTC
TRBV2	TRBJ2-7	.	.	CASGVGRAPYEQYF	TGTGCCAGCGGTGTCGGCAGGGCGCCCTACGAGCAGTACTTC
TRBV18	TRBJ1-1	.	.	CAGSPLRDKGGYTEAFF	TGTGCCGGCTCACCACTTAGGGACAAAGGAGGGTACACCGAAGCTTTCTTT
TRBV9	TRBJ2-6	.	.	CASTSEYSNQSRANVLTF	TGTGCCAGCACATCTGAGTACTCAAACCAAAGTCGGGCCAACGTCCTGACTTTC
TRBV6-5	TRBJ1-2	.	.	CASGSTDNYGYTF	TGTGCCAGCGGAAGTACGGATAACTATGGCTACACCTTC
TRBV7-9	TRBJ1-1	.	.	CASSFETVATEAFF	TGTGCCAGCAGCTTCGAAACAGTGGCCACTGAAGCTTTCTTT
TRBV28	TRBJ2-1	.	.	CASSIRNEQFF	TGTGCCAGCAGCATCCGAAATGAGCAGTTCTTC
TRBV7-2	TRBJ2-3	.	.	CASSLSRADTQYF	TGTGCCAGCAGCTTATCTAGGGCAGATACGCAGTATTTT
TRBV4-1	TRBJ2-3	TRBD2	.	CASSRQLLAGAPDTQYF	TGCGCCAGCAGCCGCCAATTACTAGCGGGTGCCCCAGATACGCAGTATTTT
TRBV27	TRBJ1-2	.	few	CASSSGAYGYTF	TGTGCCAGCAGTTCTGGGGCCTATGGCTACACCTTC
TRBV5-1	TRBJ2-2	.	few	CASSLDLSASRSTGELFF	TGCGCCAGCAGCTTGGACCTCTCCGCTTCTCGAAGCACCGGGGAGCTGTTTTTT
TRBV29-1	TRBJ2-7	TRBD2	.	CSAQAASGSYEQYF	TGCAGCGCCCAAGCTGCTAGCGGATCCTACGAGCAGTACTTC
TRBV29-1	TRBJ1-2	.	few	CSVAPRAIAYGYTF	TGCAGCGTTGCCCCGCGGGCCATTGCCTATGGCTACACCTTC
TRBV9	TRBJ2-2	.	.	CASSSRGNTGELFF	TGTGCCAGCAGTTCTCGGGGCAACACCGGGGAGCTGTTTTTT
TRBV5-1	TRBJ2-1	.	few	CASRIGRITRINNEQFF	TGCGCCAGCAGGATAGGTAGGATCACCCGGATAAACAATGAGCAGTTCTTC
TRBV29-1	TRBJ2-7	.	.	CSVARSSYEQYF	TGCAGCGTGGCAAGGAGCTCCTACGAGCAGTACTTC
TRBV7-9	TRBJ2-7	TRBD2	.	CASSLGPSGRAEQYF	TGTGCCAGCAGCCTAGGTCCTAGCGGGAGGGCAGAGCAGTACTTC
TRBV18	TRBJ2-4	TRBD2	.	CASSPSLAGVLGAKNIQYF	TGTGCCAGCTCACCATCCCTAGCGGGAGTTTTGGGGGCCAAAAACATTCAGTACTTC
TRBV19	TRBJ1-1	TRBD1	.	CASSRTGVNTEAFF	TGTGCCAGTAGTAGGACAGGGGTGAACACTGAAGCTTTCTTT
TRBV7-9	TRBJ2-1	TRBD2	.	CASSLAAGVNEQFF	TGTGCCAGCAGCTTAGCAGCGGGAGTTAATGAGCAGTTCTTC
TRBV27	TRBJ2-1	.	.	CASSLSLVPYNEQFF	TGTGCCAGCAGTTTAAGCCTAGTCCCCTACAATGAGCAGTTCTTC
TRBV7-9	TRBJ2-5	.	.	CASSLTGAGKETQYF	TGTGCCAGCAGCTTAACGGGTGCAGGGAAAGAGACCCAGTACTTC
TRBV10-1	TRBJ2-1	TRBD2	.	CASSGNSGRLGGEQFF	TGCGCCAGCAGTGGGAATAGCGGGAGGCTCGGTGGGGAGCAGTTCTTC
TRBV20-1	TRBJ1-1	.	.	CSARRGTAFF	TGCAGTGCTAGGAGGGGTACAGCTTTCTTT
TRBV9	TRBJ2-1	.	once	CASSDKLRAAIKENEQFF	TGTGCCAGCAGTGACAAGTTAAGGGCCGCAATTAAGGAAAATGAGCAGTTCTTC
TRBV6-1	TRBJ2-3	TRBD2	.	CASSSGTSETDTQYF	TGTGCCAGCAGCTCCGGGACTAGCGAGACAGATACGCAGTATTTT